Each of the 13 T cell receptor beta chains below was sequenced from the same sample in a study of cytomegalovirus exposure and HLA in healthy donors. Primers: 60 Vbeta forward and 13 Jbeta reverse. The data were produced by immunoSEQ multiplex PCR, yet TCRdb's version contains in-frame clones alone and is incomplete. Its table lists more than 95,000 clones. The sequenced sample consisted of PBMCs. These receptor sequences come from a man aged 18 to 30 in good health and CMV-seronegative.

The chain joins TRBV7-3 to TRBJ1-1, with TRBD1 matching 7 bases. The trim removed 2 bases at V and 4 bases at J, leaving 1 base unmatched. The CDR3 is made up of 13 amino acids. Germline values: CDR1 SGHTA, CDR2 FQGTGA. The CDR3 spells CASSLRQGTEAFF. The CDR3 coding sequence is TGTGCCAGCAGCTTACGACAGGGCACTGAAGCTTTCTTT.

The chain is built from TRBV10-3 and TRBJ2-7; D is undetermined. Trimming took off 3 bases at V and 5 bases at J, with 11 bases between the two ends. This CDR3 comprises 13 residues. Germline-derived CDR1 and CDR2 are ENHRY and SYGVKD. The CDR3 DNA is TGTGCCATCAGTGACCTGGGCCCCCACGAGCAGTACTTC. This translates into CAISDLGPHEQYF.

The chain recombines TRBV11-3 with TRBJ2-5; 7 bases map to TRBD1. The DNA end favors TRBJ2-7, so the J call may be wrong. Per the germline V gene, CDR1 is SGHNT and CDR2 is YENEEA. This CDR3 region has 13 residues. The CDR3 spells CASSIGTVYEQYF. CDR3 nucleotides: TGTGCCAGCAGCATAGGGACAGTCTACGAGCAGTACTTC.

The chain couples TRBV5-1 to TRBJ2-3; 9 bases map to TRBD2. Germline V gene lookup returns CDR1 SGHRS and CDR2 YFSETQ. The V and J ends lost 1 base and 0 bases, in that order; junction bases with no gene match: 6. This CDR3 region has 17 residues. CDR3 protein: CASSLRGGGPSTDTQYF. CDR3 nucleotides: TGCGCCAGCAGCTTGCGCGGGGGGGGACCTAGCACAGATACGCAGTATTTT.

The CDR3: CAISESRGEAFF. The CDR3 DNA is TGTGCCATCAGTGAGTCACGGGGTGAAGCTTTCTTT. This chain connects TRBV10-3 to TRBJ1-1; D is unresolved. V lost 0 bases, J lost 7 bases, and 6 bases lay in between. Germline V CDR1 and CDR2: ENHRY, SYGVKD. This CDR3 has 12 residues.

This chain connects TRBV7-9 to TRBJ2-1; 11 positions agree with TRBD2. V was clipped by 5 bases and J by 4 bases; unmatched bases: 10. The CDR3 totals 17 residues. Germline CDR1 reads SEHNR; CDR2 reads FQNEAQ (reference sequence). DNA of the CDR3: TGTGCCAGCAGCCAATCACTAGCGGGGGTCATTTACAATGAGCAGTTCTTC. This encodes CASSQSLAGVIYNEQFF.

The CDR3 sequence: CASSPYDSSNQPQHF. The CDR3 bases are TGTGCCAGCAGCCCATATGACAGTAGCAATCAGCCCCAGCATTTT. The chain couples TRBV4-2 to TRBJ1-5; D might be TRBD1 (5 bases). Trimming took 4 bases from V and 0 from J, leaving 10 bases between them. The CDR3 extends over 15 amino acids. Germline V lookup: CDR1 LGHNA, CDR2 YNFKEQ.

Comments on this clone: One end of the junction is discordant with germline, which a read error may explain. This chain uses TRBV7-7 with TRBJ2-2; tentatively, D is TRBD2 (5 bases). The CDR3 extends over 17 amino acids. In germline, CDR1 is SSHAT, CDR2 FNYEAQ (reference sequence). The CDR3 nucleotides are TGTGCTAGCAGCGGTAGTTGGGCAAAGTCGGACACCGGGGAGCTGTTTTTT. This translates into CASSGSWAKSDTGELFF.

The rearrangement uses TRBV6-4 and TRBJ2-5; 10 positions match TRBD2. From germline, CDR1 is MRHNA and CDR2 SNTAGT. This CDR3 contains 14 residues. The ends lost 6 bases at V and 2 bases at J; junction bases unmatched: 3. In DNA, the CDR3 is TGTGCCAGCAGCGAAGCGGGGGGGCAAGAGACCCAGTACTTC. This sequence encodes CASSEAGGQETQYF.

The chain employs TRBV5-1 and TRBJ1-2; D is possibly TRBD1 (6 bases). V shed 4 bases and J shed 3 bases, with 13 bases lying between them. The CDR3 consists of 14 residues. The germline V gene encodes CDR1 SGHRS and CDR2 YFSETQ. The CDR3 reads CASSVQGGDYGYTF. The CDR3 DNA follows: TGCGCCAGCAGCGTACAGGGTGGTGACTATGGCTACACCTTC.

This chain connects TRBV5-1 to TRBJ1-2; D ambiguous. Germline loops: CDR1 SGHRS, CDR2 YFSETQ. The CDR3 covers 16 residues. Deletions cut 0 bases from V and 2 bases from J, with 14 bases between. CDR3: CASSLDPEEKNYGYTF. CDR3 DNA sequence: TGCGCCAGCAGCTTGGATCCTGAAGAGAAAAACTATGGCTACACCTTC.

The chain uses TRBV10-3 and TRBJ1-2; perhaps TRBD1 as D (5 bases). Trimming stripped 7 bases from V and 4 bases from J, with 22 bases between. Germline V CDR1 and CDR2: ENHRY, SYGVKD. The CDR3 covers 16 residues. CDR3 bases: TGTGCCATCAATGGCGGCGGGGACCCCTATACCTATGGCTACACCTTC. This codes for CAINGGGDPYTYGYTF.

The CDR3 DNA reads as TGTGCCAGCACCCGAACAGGGGATTACTACAATGAGCAGTTCTTC. This codes for CASTRTGDYYNEQFF. The chain couples TRBV6-1 to TRBJ2-1; 7 bases match TRBD1. Trimming took 7 bases from V and 3 from J; bases not matched to a gene: 9. Germline V CDR1 and CDR2: MNHNS, SASEGT. The CDR3 contains 15 residues.